Sequencing of this T cell receptor beta chain was carried out in a study of blood T cell repertoires in COVID-19. Study context: T cells, B-cell-depleted T cells, or PBMCs provided the cDNA or gDNA that served as material.

CDR3 length: 14 amino acids. Germline assignment: CDR1 MNHEY and CDR2 SVGEGT. The V gene lost 2 bases and the J gene lost 2 bases, with 10 bases spanning the gap. Profiling relied on immunoSEQ multiplex PCR, and the TCRdb table lists in-frame clones only, not all of them. The data contain about 83,000 clones, 90% of them singletons. This TCR was sampled from an elderly woman with active or convalescent COVID-19. Sequenced input: peripheral blood. The chain employs TRBV6-2 or TRBV6-3 and TRBJ2-7; D not resolved. The CDR3 region is CASSYEMGPYEQYF. CDR3 DNA sequence: TGTGCCAGCAGTTACGAAATGGGCCCCTACGAGCAGTACTTC.